The entry that follows covers one T cell receptor beta chain sequence. As yet, its antigen is unknown. The junction does not match germline at one end; this may be a read error. The PCR employed 60 Vbeta primers together with 13 Jbeta primers. Method: immunoSEQ multiplex PCR; TCRdb's copy keeps in-frame clones and lacks some. Of some 67,000 clones listed, around 80% are singletons. CDR1 and CDR2 from the germline V gene are SNHLY and FYNNEI. The CDR3 covers 14 residues. This record comes from a study of cytomegalovirus exposure and HLA in healthy donors. Study findings and constraints: In a later analysis, TCR beta V- and J-gene trimming showed a link to a missense DCLRE1C variant. For cytomegalovirus status, the classifier reportedly gave diagnoses with high specificity and sensitivity. In a later analysis, specific HLA alleles were associated with around 17,000 TCR beta sequences at a 0.05 false discovery rate.

The chain uses TRBV2 and TRBJ2-4; D not certain. The sequenced material came from PBMCs. The source of this sequence is a man in his forties in good health and CMV-seronegative. In nucleotides, the CDR3 is TGTGCCAGCAGTGGGTTAGCCGCCATAAACATTCAGTACTTC. This codes for CASSGLAAINIQYF.